This T cell receptor (beta chain) was identified in a study of blood T cells in healthy people across ages. This CDR3 region has 15 residues. The V segment lost 3 bases and the J segment 4 bases; nucleotides outside the gene matches: 9. Germline loops: CDR1 SGDLS, CDR2 YYNGEE. Each sample had at least 6 million PBMCs isolated. PCR was performed a second time for 7 to 11 cycles using a sample-barcoded 5' primer and a J-beta primer mix. Each TCR beta cDNA got a 12-nucleotide random molecular identifier. TCRdb reprocessed the 5' RACE reads via MiXCR and lists one record per CDR3 protein. The sample includes roughly 790,000 distinct CDR3 sequences, around 46% seen only once; the top ten take approximately 22%.

The sequence was collected from a woman aged 55 to 70 in good health. The chain joins TRBV9 to TRBJ2-5; 7 bases fit TRBD2. Sequencing input: blood. The DNA of the CDR3 is TGTGCCAGCAGCGCGTTAGGACTAGATGGAGAGACCCAGTACTTC. It translates to CASSALGLDGETQYF.